Below are 10 T cell receptor beta chains sequenced from a single sample in a study of blood T cells in healthy people across ages. For the second PCR, which ran for about 6 to 11 cycles, a sample-barcoded 5' primer and a J-beta primer mix were used. TCRdb ran MiXCR on the 5' RACE reads and lists one entry per CDR3 protein. The repertoire holds about 1.4 million distinct CDR3 sequences, with roughly 60% as singletons. The sequenced material came from blood. The receptors shown here come from a man aged 18 to 29 in good health.

The V call is TRBV20-1, the J call TRBJ2-1; 7 bases fit TRBD2. CDR3 length: 14 amino acids. Germline V gene sequence: CDR1 DFQATT, CDR2 SNEGSKA (reference sequence). J gave up 2 bases and V 5 bases, and 6 bases lay outside the gene matches. CDR3 nucleotides: TGCAGTGCTCAACGCGGGAGTACCTACAATGAGCAGTTCTTC. It is translated as CSAQRGSTYNEQFF.

In its sample, this clonotype was seen many times. This rearrangement joins TRBV20-1 to TRBJ2-1; 11 positions match TRBD2. Germline V lookup: CDR1 DFQATT, CDR2 SNEGSKA (reference sequence). This CDR3 region has 16 residues. Trimming took 4 bases from V and 0 from J; bases not matched to a gene: 5. The CDR3 spells CSATSGRISSYNEQFF. In nucleotides, the CDR3 is TGCAGTGCTACTAGCGGGAGGATCAGCTCCTACAATGAGCAGTTCTTC.

This clonotype was detected a few times. This chain connects TRBV2 to TRBJ2-7; perhaps TRBD1 as D (6 bases). The CDR3 loop spans 14 amino acids. Germline V gives CDR1 SNHLY, CDR2 FYNNEI. The ends were cut back, 9 bases at V and 1 base at J, with 16 bases in the middle. CDR3 sequence (DNA): TGTGCCAGTGGAAATCGACAGGAATCCTACGAGCAGTACTTC. As protein: CASGNRQESYEQYF. The whole variable domain, remainder taken from reference TRBV2 and TRBJ2-7, is EPEVTQTPSHQVTQMGQEVILRCVPISNHLYFYWYRQILGQKVEFLVSFYNNEISEKSEIFDDQFSVERPDGSNFTLKIRSTKLEDSAMYFCASGNRQESYEQYFGPGTRLTVT.

The CDR3 loop is CASSVAGPGYTF. CDR3 nucleotide sequence: TGTGCCAGCAGCGTGGCAGGGCCGGGCTACACCTTC. J is TRBJ1-2 and V is TRBV9; TRBD1 might be the D (5 bases). Per germline, CDR1 SGDLS and CDR2 YYNGEE. This CDR3 has 12 amino acids. Deletions cut 2 bases from V and 8 bases from J, with 10 bases between.

The genes are TRBV2 and TRBJ2-4; 9 bases map to TRBD1. Per germline, CDR1 SNHLY and CDR2 FYNNEI. J lost 6 bases, V lost 4 bases, and 16 bases had no gene match. This CDR3 contains 18 residues. DNA of the CDR3: TGTGCCAGCAGTGTCAAAGTTCGCGGACAGGGGAGTGGAAACATTCAGTACTTC. Its translation: CASSVKVRGQGSGNIQYF.

This chain links TRBV7-2 with TRBJ2-3, with 12 positions matching TRBD2. V was clipped by 1 base and J by 6 bases; unmatched bases: 11. The CDR3 loop spans 18 amino acids. Germline V CDR1 and CDR2: SGHTA, FQGNSA. The CDR3 nucleotides are TGTGCCAGCAGCTTAGTATGGGGGACTAGCGGGTCTCTCGATACGCAGTATTTT. This sequence encodes CASSLVWGTSGSLDTQYF.

The chain employs TRBV4-1 and TRBJ1-4, with D tentatively TRBD1 (6 bases). The CDR3 totals 16 residues. Germline V gene data show CDR1 as MGHRA and CDR2 as YSYEKL. Trimming removed 1 base at V and 4 bases at J, with 13 bases between. CDR3 loop: CASSQANRALNEKLFF. For the CDR3, the DNA is TGCGCCAGCAGCCAAGCCAACAGGGCTCTTAATGAAAAACTGTTTTTT.

The chain couples TRBV4-1 to TRBJ2-7; tentatively, D is TRBD2 (5 bases). V lost 2 bases and J lost 1, with 12 bases in between. The CDR3 extends over 15 amino acids. Per the germline V gene, CDR1 is MGHRA and CDR2 is YSYEKL. The CDR3 loop reads CASSQTDGLSYEQYF. CDR3 in DNA: TGCGCCAGCAGCCAAACCGACGGACTGTCCTACGAGCAGTACTTC.

The chain recombines TRBV28 with TRBJ2-7; D not certain. The CDR3 has 16 amino acids. The V gene's germline CDR1 is MDHEN and CDR2 SYDVKM. Trimming shortened V by 6 bases and J by 1 base, and 19 bases separated the two germline ends. CDR3 coding DNA: TGTGCCAGCAGCCAAAATACAGATCGAACTTCCTACGAGCAGTACGTC. Protein sequence: CASSQNTDRTSYEQYV.

This chain connects TRBV20-1 to TRBJ2-7; D is perhaps TRBD2 (6 bases). CDR1 DFQATT and CDR2 SNEGSKA come from the germline V gene (reference sequence). The CDR3 is made up of 14 amino acids. The germline V and J ends were trimmed by 7 bases and 0 bases, with 16 bases remaining between them. The CDR3 loop reads CSENRGLLSYEQYF. The CDR3 DNA reads TGCAGTGAAAACCGAGGACTACTCTCCTACGAGCAGTACTTC.